These 21 T cell receptor beta chains came from one sample sequenced in a study of blood T cell repertoires in COVID-19. TCRdb's copy holds only in-frame clones and misses some; the assay was immunoSEQ multiplex PCR. The sample gives under 200,000 clones, roughly 90% of which show up once; about 1.6% is in the top ten. The sample was peripheral blood. The source is a man between 18 and 35 years old with active or convalescent COVID-19.

In this sample, this clone turned up a few times. V usage is TRBV6-6 and J usage is TRBJ2-3, with 7 bases lining up with TRBD1. This CDR3 contains 12 residues. CDR1 is MNHNY, CDR2 SVGAGI, per germline (reference sequence). V lost 6 bases to trimming and J lost 5 bases; unmatched junction nucleotides: 2. The CDR3 loop is CASSYRGDTQYF. The CDR3 DNA reads TGTGCCAGCAGCTACAGGGGAGATACGCAGTATTTT.

The V and J genes are TRBV12-5 and TRBJ2-1, with 11 bases lining up with TRBD2. The CDR3 has 13 amino acids. CDR1 LGHNT and CDR2 FRNRAP come from the germline V gene. Losses at the gene ends were 8 bases for V and 12 bases for J; bases not matched to a gene: 9. Here the CDR3 DNA reads TGTGCTAGTTCTCTAGCGGGAGGACCTGGGCAGTTCTTC. Translated: CASSLAGGPGQFF.

This clone was observed once. This chain joins TRBV29-1 and TRBJ2-1; 10 bases are a match to TRBD1. V trimming: 6 bases; J trimming: 2 bases; junction bases outside the gene matches: 7. The germline CDR1 and CDR2 sequences are SQVTM and ANQGSEA. This CDR3 spans 15 amino acids. The CDR3 DNA follows: TGCAGCGTGCCCGGGACAGGGGCGACCTACAATGAGCAGTTCTTC. It is translated as CSVPGTGATYNEQFF.

This sequence joins TRBV4-1 and TRBJ2-4; D not certain. There are 16 residues in the CDR3. Deletions cut 0 bases from V and 7 bases from J, with 16 bases between. The germline V gene encodes CDR1 MGHRA and CDR2 YSYEKL. The DNA of the CDR3 is TGCGCCAGCAGCCAAGAGACTCCCCCACTTATTAACATTCAGTACTTC. Residues: CASSQETPPLINIQYF.

With regard to this clone: The sample has other DNA sequences that encode this CDR3 too. The chain carries TRBV4-3 and TRBJ2-6; TRBD1 matches at 8 bases. V shed 0 bases and J 1 base; nucleotides not matched to a gene: 5. In germline, CDR1 is LGHNA, CDR2 YSLEER. The CDR3 consists of 18 residues. The CDR3 sequence: CASSQEDQGASGANVLTF. The CDR3, as DNA: TGCGCCAGCAGCCAAGAGGACCAGGGGGCATCTGGGGCCAACGTCCTGACTTTC.

The CDR3 DNA reads TGTGCCAGCAGTCGAGACAGGGGGGTAGTCTACAATGAGCAGTTCTTC. The encoded protein is CASSRDRGVVYNEQFF. The V call is TRBV5-4, the J call TRBJ2-1; TRBD1 agrees at 9 bases. The CDR3 consists of 16 residues. In germline, CDR1 is SGHNT, CDR2 YYREEE (reference sequence). V trimming: 5 bases; J trimming: 3 bases; junction bases outside the gene matches: 9.

The chain is built from TRBV6-5 and TRBJ2-7; tentative D call: TRBD1 (7 bases). Germline values: CDR1 MNHEY, CDR2 SVGAGI. The CDR3 totals 14 residues. The ends were cut back, 5 bases at V and 2 bases at J, with 13 bases in the middle. CDR3 DNA: TGTGCCAGCAGTCCCCGGGGGACAGCCTACGAGCAGTACTTC. Translated: CASSPRGTAYEQYF.

The V call is TRBV19, the J call TRBJ1-1, with D possibly TRBD1 on 5 matching bases. Germline lookup yields CDR1 LNHDA and CDR2 SQIVND (reference sequence). The CDR3 has 18 residues. Trimming shortened V by 3 bases and J by 0 bases, and 20 bases separated the two germline ends. The CDR3 DNA sequence: TGTGCCAGTAGTATCTTTCGTCGGGGGGGAGTAATGAACACTGAAGCTTTCTTT. Protein product: CASSIFRRGGVMNTEAFF. The complete variable domain, with remaining parts taken from reference TRBV19 and TRBJ1-1, reads DGGITQSPKYLFRKEGQNVTLSCEQNLNHDAMYWYRQDPGQGLRLIYYSQIVNDFQKGDIAEGYSVSREKKESFPLTVTSAQKNPTAFYLCASSIFRRGGVMNTEAFFGQGTRLTVV.

V usage is TRBV18 and J usage is TRBJ1-2; D possibly corresponds to TRBD1 (5 bases). CDR3 length: 14 residues. V gave up 4 bases and J gave up 0 bases, with 9 bases separating them. Per the germline V gene, CDR1 is KGHSH and CDR2 is LQKENI. Written as DNA, the CDR3 is TGTGCCAGCTCACTAGACAGAGCTAACTATGGCTACACCTTC. Residues: CASSLDRANYGYTF.

The chain couples TRBV9 to TRBJ2-7; TRBD1 matches at 10 bases. Trimming cost V 4 bases and J 5 bases; bases outside gene matches: 6. The CDR3 sequence is 14 residues long. In germline, CDR1 is SGDLS, CDR2 YYNGEE. CDR3 sequence reads: CASSLGTGADEQYF. CDR3 bases: TGTGCCAGCAGCTTGGGGACAGGGGCCGACGAGCAGTACTTC.

CDR3 in amino acids: CASSLQRDHGELFF. CDR3 DNA: TGCGCCAGCAGCTTACAGCGGGATCACGGGGAGCTGTTTTTT. J is TRBJ2-2 and V is TRBV5-1, with TRBD2 identical over 7 bases. J was trimmed by 7 bases and V by 2 bases; bases with no gene match: 5. The CDR3 is 14 amino acids. The germline V gene has CDR1 SGHRS and CDR2 YFSETQ.

The chain has TRBV11-2 and TRBJ2-2; the match to TRBD2 covers 12 bases. Trimming removed 2 bases from V and 1 base from J; junction bases left unmatched: 2. This CDR3 is built from 17 residues. Germline lookup yields CDR1 SGHAT and CDR2 FQNNGV. CDR3 bases: TGTGCCAGCAGCTTAAGGGGACTAGCGGGGAACACCGGGGAGCTGTTTTTT. Its protein is CASSLRGLAGNTGELFF.

V usage is TRBV28 and J usage is TRBJ1-1; 7 bases fit TRBD1. The CDR3 has 14 amino acids. Germline lookup yields CDR1 MDHEN and CDR2 SYDVKM. The V segment lost 5 bases and the J segment 0 bases; nucleotides outside the gene matches: 3. CDR3 sequence (DNA): TGTGCCAGCAGTCAGACAGGGATGAACACTGAAGCTTTCTTT. Translation gives CASSQTGMNTEAFF.

The chain carries TRBV19 and TRBJ2-3; a weak D match, TRBD1 (5 bases). Trimming left V 1 base short and J 1 base short, with 12 bases between. The germline gives CDR1 LNHDA, CDR2 SQIVND (reference sequence). The CDR3 has 16 residues. CDR3 DNA sequence: TGTGCCAGTAGTATAGCTCAGGGAACTGGCACAGATACGCAGTATTTT. This sequence encodes CASSIAQGTGTDTQYF.

This clone was recorded a few times. CDR3 protein: CASRPNQGQGGRGYTF. CDR3 nucleotide sequence: TGCGCCAGCAGACCCAATCAAGGACAGGGAGGACGTGGCTACACCTTC. This chain joins TRBV4-1 and TRBJ1-2; 8 nucleotides align to TRBD1. The CDR3 runs 16 residues. In germline, CDR1 is MGHRA, CDR2 YSYEKL. V dropped 6 bases and J dropped 7; count of bases not matched to a gene: 16.

The chain recombines TRBV7-9 with TRBJ1-2, with 9 positions matching TRBD1. Germline values: CDR1 SEHNR, CDR2 FQNEAQ (reference sequence). Trimming took 4 bases from V and 4 from J; bases not matched to a gene: 13. This CDR3 contains 17 residues. The CDR3 nucleotides read TGTGCCAGCAGCTCCGTCCCGGGACAGGGAATCAGCTATGGCTACACCTTC. It yields the protein CASSSVPGQGISYGYTF.

V is TRBV2 and J is TRBJ2-7; 11 bases fit TRBD2. The CDR3 is made up of 14 amino acids. V shed 7 bases, J shed 2 bases, and the junction held 4 bases outside the gene matches. Germline V gene sequence: CDR1 SNHLY, CDR2 FYNNEI. CDR3 region: CASTGLAGPYEQYF. CDR3 DNA sequence: TGTGCCAGCACTGGACTAGCGGGCCCCTACGAGCAGTACTTC.

This chain uses TRBV6-1 with TRBJ2-3, with D maybe TRBD2 (5 bases). Trimming pared 3 bases from V and 4 bases from J, leaving 17 bases between. The CDR3 length is 16 residues. CDR1 is MNHNS, CDR2 SASEGT, per germline. DNA for the CDR3: TGTGCCAGCAGTGATTCTGGTCGGGGATCCGCAGATACGCAGTATTTT. Amino acid sequence: CASSDSGRGSADTQYF.

The rearrangement joins TRBV14 to TRBJ1-6; no firm D call. Germline V gene data show CDR1 as SGHDN and CDR2 as FVKESK. The CDR3 is 13 amino acids. The V gene lost 6 bases and the J gene lost 5 bases, with 8 bases spanning the gap. DNA for the CDR3: TGTGCCAGCAGTGGAGGGCATAATTCACCCCTCCACTTT. This sequence encodes CASSGGHNSPLHF.

The chain couples TRBV3-1 (or the pseudogene TRBV3-2) to TRBJ2-2; 9 bases are shared with TRBD1. V trimming: 3 bases; J trimming: 3 bases; junction bases outside the gene matches: 8. There are 17 residues in the CDR3. Germline V gives CDR1 LGHDT, CDR2 YNNKEL (reference sequence). Here the CDR3 DNA reads TGTGCCAGCAGCCATAAGGGGCGGGACAGGGACACCGGGGAGCTGTTTTTT. Translation: CASSHKGRDRDTGELFF.

This chain connects TRBV9 to TRBJ2-2, with TRBD2 identical over 10 bases. From germline, CDR1 is SGDLS and CDR2 YYNGEE. CDR3 size: 12 residues. As DNA, the CDR3 is TGTGCACCGATAGCGGGAGGTGGGGAGCTGTTTTTT. Its protein product is CAPIAGGGELFF.